The 32 T cell receptor beta chains reported below all come from one sample, sequenced in a study of blood T cells in healthy people across ages. For the second PCR, which ran for about 6 to 11 cycles, a sample-barcoded 5' primer and a J-beta primer mix were used. TCRdb called the 5' RACE reads again in MiXCR, with one record for every CDR3 protein. Of approximately 1.5 million distinct CDR3 sequences listed, approximately 32% are singletons. What was sequenced was blood. The receptors come from a woman aged 30 to 39 in good health.

This clonotype was seen a handful of times. This chain connects TRBV7-9 to TRBJ2-7; TRBD2 matches 10 bases. The germline V gene has CDR1 SEHNR and CDR2 FQNEAQ (reference sequence). J gave up 0 bases and V 3 bases, and 8 bases lay outside the gene matches. The length of the CDR3 is 17 residues. The CDR3 DNA reads TGTGCCAGCAGCTTCCAAGCGGGAGGGCCTAGCTCCTACGAGCAGTACTTC. Translating gives CASSFQAGGPSSYEQYF.

This clonotype has more than one count but fewer than ten. At one of its ends the junction is not consistent with the germline gene, which may arise from a read error. This chain links TRBV6-1 with TRBJ2-5; 7 nucleotides align to TRBD1. This CDR3 has 15 residues. The germline V gene encodes CDR1 MNHNS and CDR2 SASEGT. In DNA, the CDR3 is TGTGCCGGCAGTGACTTCTGGGGACAGTTGGAGACCCAGTACTTC. It translates to CAGSDFWGQLETQYF.

The CDR3 sequence is CASSPSGPHNEQFF. CDR3 sequence (DNA): TGTGCCAGCAGCCCATCCGGGCCTCACAATGAGCAGTTCTTC. The rearrangement links TRBV6-5 to TRBJ2-1; D uncertain. The V gene's germline CDR1 is MNHEY and CDR2 SVGAGI. V dropped 6 bases and J dropped 5 bases, with 14 bases sitting between them. This CDR3 is 14 amino acids long.

This chain uses TRBV20-1 with TRBJ1-5; the match to TRBD1 covers 7 bases. The CDR3 covers 15 residues. Trimming took 3 bases from V and 4 from J; bases not matched to a gene: 9. CDR1 is DFQATT, CDR2 SNEGSKA, per germline (reference sequence). The CDR3: CSARRHRGWNQPQHF. The CDR3 nucleotides are TGCAGTGCTAGGAGACACAGGGGTTGGAATCAGCCCCAGCATTTT.

In this sample, this clonotype turned up many times. An end of the junction differs from the germline gene, which may be a read error. V usage is TRBV5-1 and J usage is TRBJ2-5; TRBD1 aligns across 7 bases. The CDR3 length is 13 residues. Germline V CDR1 and CDR2: SGHRS, YFSETQ. In nucleotides, the CDR3 is TGTGCCAGCAGGGGGACAGTCCAAGAGACCCAGTACTTC. This codes for CASRGTVQETQYF.

The V and J genes are TRBV10-3 and TRBJ2-3; D might be TRBD1 (5 bases). The germline V gene has CDR1 ENHRY and CDR2 SYGVKD. V lost 8 bases and J lost 8, with 17 bases in between. CDR3 length: 13 residues. The DNA of the CDR3 is TGTGCCATCTGGGGCCCATCGGGTGGTACGCAGTATTTT. Protein sequence: CAIWGPSGGTQYF.

This clonotype came up a few times. The chain recombines TRBV25-1 with TRBJ2-5; D unresolved. V dropped 11 bases and J dropped 11 bases, with 18 bases sitting between them. Germline V lookup: CDR1 MGHDK, CDR2 SYGVNS. The CDR3 extends over 11 amino acids. This CDR3 reads CAGGVSNKQYF. The CDR3 nucleotides are TGTGCCGGCGGTGTCTCCAACAAGCAGTACTTC. The full variable domain, in which reference TRBV25-1 and TRBJ2-5 provide the parts outside the CDR3, is EADIYQTPRYLVIGTGKKITLECSQTMGHDKMYWYQQDPGMELHLIHYSYGVNSTEKGDLSSESTVSRIRTEHFPLTLESARPSHTSQYLCAGGVSNKQYFGPGTRLLVL.

This clonotype was counted between two and nine times. This chain connects TRBV20-1 to TRBJ2-1; unclear D gene. The V and J ends lost 4 bases and 0 bases respectively, with 10 bases between them. Germline V gene data show CDR1 as DFQATT and CDR2 as SNEGSKA (reference sequence). The CDR3 covers 14 residues. CDR3 in amino acids: CSAISGDSYNEQFF. As DNA, the CDR3 is TGCAGTGCTATCAGTGGGGACTCCTACAATGAGCAGTTCTTC.

This chain joins TRBV6-5 and TRBJ2-5, with a possible D match to TRBD1 (5 bases). Germline values: CDR1 MNHEY, CDR2 SVGAGI. The CDR3 spans 14 residues. Trimming took off 1 base at V and 1 base at J, with 7 bases between the two ends. The CDR3: CASSYYQGQETQYF. The CDR3 DNA reads as TGTGCCAGCAGTTACTATCAGGGCCAAGAGACCCAGTACTTC.

Ten or more counts support this clonotype. This chain connects TRBV27 to TRBJ2-3; D unresolved. The length of the CDR3 is 11 residues. From germline, CDR1 is MNHEY and CDR2 SMNVEV (reference sequence). V lost 8 bases and J 5 bases, leaving 8 bases between the germline ends. Written as DNA, the CDR3 is TGTGCCAGCCGAAAAGGAGATACGCAGTATTTT. This encodes CASRKGDTQYF.

As to this clonotype: One end of the junction is discordant with germline, which a read error may explain. The J gene is TRBJ1-2, the V gene TRBV14; no clear D. The CDR3 covers 16 residues. The germline V gene has CDR1 SGHDN and CDR2 FVKESK. The CDR3 coding sequence is TGTGCCGGCAGCCAACCACCGGGCTCCTTGGGAGATGGCTACACCTTC. Translation gives CAGSQPPGSLGDGYTF. Together with reference TRBV14 and TRBJ1-2, the CDR3 gives the full variable domain: EAGVTQFPSHSVIEKGQTVTLRCDPISGHDNLYWYRRVMGKEIKFLLHFVKESKQDESGMPNNRFLAERTGGTYSTLKVQPAELEDSGVYFCAGSQPPGSLGDGYTFGSGTRLTVV.

The sample holds many counts of this clonotype. The CDR3 region has the DNA TGCAGTGCTAGAGATCAGGGCATTGGTGGCTACACCTTC. Protein product: CSARDQGIGGYTF. The chain recombines TRBV20-1 with TRBJ1-2; D might be TRBD1 (5 bases). The length of the CDR3 is 13 residues. Germline CDR1 and CDR2: DFQATT and SNEGSKA (reference sequence). With 0 bases removed from V and 7 bases from J, the gap between germline ends came to 12 bases.

The V gene is TRBV12-3 or TRBV12-4, the J gene TRBJ1-2; D is unclear. CDR3 length: 14 residues. Trimming removed 5 bases at V and 6 bases at J, with 16 bases between. CDR3 sequence reads: CASSGRRRANGYTF. DNA for the CDR3: TGTGCCAGCAGTGGGAGGCGGAGGGCAAATGGCTACACCTTC.

This clonotype was detected a few times. V and J are TRBV11-1 and TRBJ2-1; no reliable D call. This CDR3 has 14 residues. V lost 4 bases to trimming and J lost 6 bases, with 13 bases between them. The germline gives CDR1 SGHAT, CDR2 FQDESV (reference sequence). The CDR3 is CASSSTTGSNEQFF. CDR3 bases: TGTGCCAGCAGCTCAACGACTGGAAGCAATGAGCAGTTCTTC.

This clonotype occurred once. The chain couples TRBV12-3 or TRBV12-4 to TRBJ1-2; TRBD1 matches 8 bases. The CDR3 sequence is 15 residues long. Trimming removed 2 bases from V and 9 bases from J; junction bases left unmatched: 11. The CDR3 sequence: CASSLSRQGPSRYTF. The CDR3 DNA is TGTGCCAGCAGTTTATCACGACAGGGGCCCTCTCGCTACACCTTC.

CDR3 region: CSASPTANTEAFF. CDR3 DNA sequence: TGCAGCGCCTCCCCGACAGCGAACACTGAAGCTTTCTTT. This chain links TRBV29-1 with TRBJ1-1; possibly TRBD1 for D (5 bases). The germline CDR1 and CDR2 sequences are SQVTM and ANQGSEA. The CDR3 spans 13 residues. Trimming shortened V by 7 bases and J by 1 base, and 13 bases separated the two germline ends.

On this clonotype: A clone one base away is much larger, so this may be a read error. The gene calls are TRBV7-9 and TRBJ2-3, with D perhaps TRBD1 or TRBD2 (5 bases each). CDR3 length equals 12 residues. V was pared by 7 bases and J by 8 bases, with 13 bases between. From germline, CDR1 is SEHNR and CDR2 FQNEAQ (reference sequence). CDR3 nucleotide sequence: TGTGCCAGCACCCAGGGACCAGGTACGCAGTATTTT. Its protein product is CASTQGPGTQYF.

Notes on this clonotype: This may come from a read error, since a much larger clone is one base off. The chain employs TRBV20-1 and TRBJ2-7; D may match TRBD1 or TRBD2 (5 bases each). There are 15 residues in the CDR3. V shed 7 bases and J shed 7 bases, with 26 bases lying between them. Germline loops: CDR1 DFQATT, CDR2 SNEGSKA (reference sequence). The chain's CDR3 is CSVSGREVVYNEQYF. The CDR3 bases are TGCAGTGTAAGCGGCAGGGAAGTCGTCTACAATGAGCAGTACTTC.

The sample holds one count of this clonotype. One end of the junction varies from germline; a read error may be responsible. CDR3 sequence: CASSLSGGERFF. The CDR3 bases are TGTGCCAGCAGCTTATCGGGGGGGGAGCGGTTTTTT. The chain uses TRBV5-5 and TRBJ2-2, with 8 bases identical to TRBD2. CDR1 is SGHKS, CDR2 YYEKEE, per germline (reference sequence). This CDR3 is built from 12 residues.

The V and J genes are TRBV3-1 and TRBJ2-5, with 9 bases that match TRBD2. Trimming removed 1 base from V and 4 bases from J; junction bases left unmatched: 4. This CDR3 is 15 amino acids long. Per germline, CDR1 LGHDT and CDR2 YNNKEL (reference sequence). Here the CDR3 DNA reads TGTGCCAGCAGCCAAGGTTATAGCGGGAGAGAGACCCAGTACTTC. Translated, it gives CASSQGYSGRETQYF.

The chain couples TRBV7-6 to TRBJ2-5, with 14 bases matching TRBD2. The V segment lost 5 bases and the J segment 5 bases; nucleotides outside the gene matches: 7. Germline lookup yields CDR1 SGHVS and CDR2 FNYEAQ. The CDR3 is 16 amino acids. The CDR3 spells CASSPPGLAGAETQYF. The CDR3 DNA is TGTGCCAGCAGCCCGCCGGGACTAGCGGGGGCGGAGACCCAGTACTTC.

This clonotype was found a few times. This chain uses TRBV10-2 with TRBJ2-7; D uncertain. CDR1 and CDR2 from the germline V gene are WSHSY and SAAADI. The CDR3 spans 14 residues. Trimming removed 0 bases from V and 1 base from J, with 7 bases in between. The CDR3 protein is CASSESALSYEQYF. The CDR3 nucleotides read TGCGCCAGCAGTGAGTCCGCCTTGTCCTACGAGCAGTACTTC.

The genes are TRBV4-1 and TRBJ1-1; TRBD1 matches at 7 bases. Germline assignment: CDR1 MGHRA and CDR2 YSYEKL. The CDR3 sequence is 9 residues long. The V and J ends lost 11 bases and 12 bases, in that order; junction bases with no gene match: 6. CDR3 loop: CAPQGGTFF. The CDR3 DNA reads as TGCGCCCCCCAGGGGGGGACTTTCTTT.

Here the CDR3 DNA reads TGCGCCAGCAGGAGAACTAGCGCGAGCTCCTACAATGAGCAGTTCTTC. Amino acids: CASRRTSASSYNEQFF. This chain links TRBV5-1 with TRBJ2-1; 7 bases align to TRBD2. CDR1 and CDR2 from the germline V gene are SGHRS and YFSETQ. This CDR3 spans 16 amino acids. Losses at the gene ends were 5 bases for V and 0 bases for J; bases not matched to a gene: 8.

In its sample, this clonotype was seen a few times. The genes are TRBV4-2 and TRBJ2-1; 8 bases align to TRBD2. CDR1 and CDR2 (germline): LGHNA, YNFKEQ. This CDR3 is 15 amino acids long. Unmatched junction bases numbered 5, after V lost 3 bases and J lost 4 bases. The CDR3 DNA is TGTGCCAGCAGCCAGAATCTAGCGGGTTACAATGAGCAGTTCTTC. Encoded protein: CASSQNLAGYNEQFF.

About this clonotype itself: One end of the junction is discordant with germline, which a read error may explain. This chain uses TRBV20-1 with TRBJ2-1; TRBD2 matches 14 bases. The CDR3 sequence is 20 residues long. The germline V gene encodes CDR1 DFQATT and CDR2 SNEGSKA (reference sequence). This chain's CDR3 is CSARDPKAGTSGRINNGQFF. The CDR3 nucleotides are TGCAGTGCTAGAGATCCCAAAGCGGGGACTAGCGGGAGAATAAACAATGGGCAGTTCTTC.

The sample holds many counts of this clonotype. V usage is TRBV27 and J usage is TRBJ1-1; D is unclear. Germline CDR1 MNHEY, CDR2 SMNVEV (reference sequence). CDR3 size: 13 residues. V gave up 5 bases and J gave up 5 bases, with 12 bases separating them. CDR3 in DNA: TGTGCCAGCAGTCCTGGACTGGGAACTGAAGCTTTCTTT. Its protein is CASSPGLGTEAFF.

The chain couples TRBV20-1 to TRBJ2-1; TRBD1 aligns across 7 bases. The CDR3 is 12 amino acids. Germline V gene lookup returns CDR1 DFQATT and CDR2 SNEGSKA (reference sequence). The V segment lost 3 bases and the J segment 12 bases; nucleotides outside the gene matches: 8. CDR3 nucleotides: TGCAGTGCTAGGGGGGACAGTGGATGGCAGTTCTTC. This gives the protein CSARGDSGWQFF.

The chain links TRBV13 to TRBJ2-3; 16 bases line up with TRBD2. In germline, CDR1 is PRHDT, CDR2 FYEKMQ (reference sequence). Trimming removed 5 bases from V and 2 bases from J; junction bases left unmatched: 13. The CDR3 runs to 20 residues. The CDR3 nucleotides read TGTGCCAGCAGCCCCCGAACCGGGACTAGCGGGAGGGAGATCACAGATACGCAGTATTTT. It specifies CASSPRTGTSGREITDTQYF.

The V gene is TRBV28, the J gene TRBJ2-1; D could derive from TRBD1 or TRBD2 (5 bases each). The germline V gene encodes CDR1 MDHEN and CDR2 SYDVKM. Trimming shortened V by 5 bases and J by 4 bases, and 21 bases separated the two germline ends. The CDR3 covers 17 residues. The CDR3 DNA reads as TGTGCCAGCAGTGGGTACCCCGGGGCCATACTATACAATGAGCAGTTCTTC. Translated, it gives CASSGYPGAILYNEQFF.

The chain is built from TRBV6-1 and TRBJ1-5; no clear D. The CDR3 is made up of 11 amino acids. Germline CDR1 is MNHNS and CDR2 is SASEGT. Trimming removed 6 bases at V and 4 bases at J, with 4 bases between. CDR3 residues: CASRANQPQHF. The CDR3 DNA reads as TGTGCCAGCAGGGCAAATCAGCCCCAGCATTTT.

This clonotype was observed a few times. Written as DNA, the CDR3 is TGTGCCAGCATCTCGGAAGAGAACCCCTACGAGCAGTACTTC. The encoded protein is CASISEENPYEQYF. The V call is TRBV28, the J call TRBJ2-7; D is uncertain. The CDR3 extends over 14 amino acids. With 7 bases removed from V and 2 bases from J, the gap between germline ends came to 15 bases. Germline V gives CDR1 MDHEN, CDR2 SYDVKM. Drawing the rest from reference TRBV28 and TRBJ2-7, the complete variable domain is DVKVTQSSRYLVKRTGEKVFLECVQDMDHENMFWYRQDPGLGLRLIYFSYDVKMKEKGDIPEGYSVSREKKERFSLILESASTNQTSMYLCASISEENPYEQYFGPGTRLTVT.